This T cell receptor beta chain was sequenced for a study of cytomegalovirus exposure and HLA in healthy donors. General observations from the study: Cytomegalovirus status was reportedly diagnosed by the classifier with high sensitivity and specificity. Across donors, most TCRs were seen rarely, yet some public ones were widespread.

The donors were part of the validation cohort of 120 subjects. That cohort was separate from the first cohort, which comprised roughly 670 subjects. In germline, CDR1 is MDHEN, CDR2 SYDVKM. The CDR3 length is 15 residues. V gave up 8 bases and J gave up 0 bases; unmatched junction bases: 5. On this clone itself: Its target is unknown.

Data came from immunoSEQ multiplex PCR; TCRdb stores just in-frame clones and leaves some out. The sample has around 94,000 clones; 85% to 95% are singletons. The rearrangement links TRBV28 to TRBJ2-2, with TRBD2 identical over 8 bases. This receptor was obtained from a woman aged 18-30 years in good health and CMV-seronegative. Sequenced input: PBMCs. CDR3 DNA: TGTGCCAGCCAAGCGGGGGCCCCGAACACCGGGGAGCTGTTTTTT. The encoded protein is CASQAGAPNTGELFF.